This is a list of T cell receptor beta chains from one sample in a study of T cells in Graves' hyperthyroidism and ophthalmopathy. TCRdb re-called the multiplex PCR reads through MiXCR, storing one row per CDR3 protein. The sample contains 600,000 to 750,000 distinct CDR3 sequences, 17% of which appear only once. Input material: blood. Receptors were obtained from a man aged 45-65 years with Graves' hyperthyroidism. Each CDR3 is given with its conserved first and last residue. D genes are given only for firm matches. Clone size is not always given. Where it is, it says once, few, many or a class for expanded clones.

v_gene	j_gene	abundance	d_gene	CDR3nt	CDR3aa
TRBV28	TRBJ1-1	many	.	TGTGCCAGCAGTTTACGTTCCTTACGGGGCGACACTGAAGCTTTCTTT	CASSLRSLRGDTEAFF
TRBV30	TRBJ2-7	many	.	TGTGCCTGGACTGCATCGACCTACGAGCAGTACTTC	CAWTASTYEQYF
TRBV9	TRBJ2-5	many	TRBD1	TGTGCCAGCAGTACCTCGGGACAGTCTAAAGAGACCCAGTACTTC	CASSTSGQSKETQYF
TRBV20-1	TRBJ2-2	.	.	TGCAGTGCTAGGTTTTTGGCGCGCGGAGGCACCGGGGAGCTGTTTTTT	CSARFLARGGTGELFF
TRBV28	TRBJ2-5	many	TRBD1	TGTGCCAGCAGTTTCCCTACAGGGGGCACGGAGACCCAGTACTTC	CASSFPTGGTETQYF
TRBV28	TRBJ2-2	many	TRBD1	TGTGCCAGCAGTTTATCCCAGGGGGCACGAACCGGGGAGCTGTTTTTT	CASSLSQGARTGELFF
TRBV7-3	TRBJ2-3	few	.	TGTGCCAGCAGCTCACAGGGTGGGCGGTACACAGATACGCAGTATTTT	CASSSQGGRYTDTQYF
TRBV27	TRBJ1-6	many	TRBD1	TGTGCCAGCAGTTTATCGCCCAGGACAGGAGGATCACCCCTCCACTTT	CASSLSPRTGGSPLHF
TRBV7-8	TRBJ2-1	.	TRBD2	TGTGCCAGCAGCTTAGAAGGACTAGCGTGGACCCTCCGGTTCTTC	CASSLEGLAWTLRFF
TRBV2	TRBJ1-4	many	.	TGTGCCAGCAGTGAAGCGGAGGAAAAACTGTTTTTT	CASSEAEEKLFF
TRBV28	TRBJ2-7	many	TRBD2	TGTGCCAGCAGTTTGCCGCGGGGGGGCGGGAGCTACGAGCAGTACTTC	CASSLPRGGGSYEQYF
TRBV28	TRBJ2-1	.	.	TGTGCCAGCAGTTTGGGGGCAATCTACAATGAGCAGATCTTC	CASSLGAIYNEQIF
TRBV6-5	TRBJ1-2	.	.	TGTGCCAGCAGTTACTCCGCCCTTTTTGGGGGTTCCTATGGCTACACCTTC	CASSYSALFGGSYGYTF
TRBV7-9	TRBJ2-3	.	.	TGTGCCAGCAGCAACCGGGAACCCACAGATACGCAGTATTTT	CASSNREPTDTQYF
TRBV5-4	TRBJ2-7	.	TRBD2	TGTGCCAGCAGCTTGAGGGAGAGACTAGCGGGAGACGAGCAGTACTTC	CASSLRERLAGDEQYF
TRBV7-2	TRBJ2-7	.	.	TGTGCCAGCAGACACGAGGAGTACACAGGAATCTACGAGCAGTACTTC	CASRHEEYTGIYEQYF
TRBV20-1	TRBJ1-2	.	.	TGCAGTGCTAGAGATCGGGGGACCTATGGCTACACCTTC	CSARDRGTYGYTF
TRBV12-3/TRBV12-4	TRBJ2-5	many	.	TGTGCCAGCATGGGAGAGGAGACCCAGTACTTC	CASMGEETQYF
TRBV9	TRBJ2-7	.	.	TGTGCCAGCAGCGTAGCTCTGGCCACGTACTCCTACGAGCAGTACTTC	CASSVALATYSYEQYF
TRBV9	TRBJ2-3	few	.	TGTGCCAGCAGCGTAGAGGTAAAGGCGGATACGCAGTATTTT	CASSVEVKADTQYF
TRBV29-1	TRBJ2-3	few	TRBD2	TGCAGCGCTGCAAAGAGCGGGAGACGCCCAGATACGCAGTATTTT	CSAAKSGRRPDTQYF
TRBV4-1	TRBJ1-3	many	.	TGCGCCAGCAGCCCTCTAAAGACAGGCTCTGGAAACACCATATATTTT	CASSPLKTGSGNTIYF
TRBV3-1	TRBJ2-7	many	TRBD1	TGTGCCAGCAGCCAGAACAGGGGGCAAGAGCAGTACTTC	CASSQNRGQEQYF
TRBV25-1	TRBJ1-6	many	TRBD1	TGTGCCAGCAGTGAATCGTTGATAGAGAACCCGACAGGGTCACTGGGATCACCCCTCCACTTT	CASSESLIENPTGSLGSPLHF
TRBV27	TRBJ2-1	.	.	TGTGCCAGCAGTTTAAGGGGCCATAGCTCCTACAATGAGCAGTTCTTC	CASSLRGHSSYNEQFF
TRBV5-5	TRBJ1-1	few	.	TGTGCCAGCAGCGCACGGGGGGGGAGCACTGAAGCTTTCTTT	CASSARGGSTEAFF
TRBV6-6	TRBJ1-3	.	.	TGTGCCAGCAGTTACTTTACCGAGGGCGGAAACACCATATATTTT	CASSYFTEGGNTIYF
TRBV30	TRBJ2-2	many	.	TGTGCCGGGGGACCCGGGGAGCTGTTTTTT	CAGGPGELFF
TRBV20-1	TRBJ2-1	many	TRBD2	TGCAGTGCTAGACTAGCGGGAGACCCCTACAATGAGCAGTTCTTC	CSARLAGDPYNEQFF
TRBV7-8	TRBJ2-3	few	.	TGTGCCAGCAGCTTAAATGCGGGTACCACCAGCACAGATACGCAGTATTTT	CASSLNAGTTSTDTQYF
TRBV12-3/TRBV12-4	TRBJ2-1	many	TRBD2	TGTGCCAGCAGTATAGCGGGAGGGTCAAATGAGCAGTTCTTC	CASSIAGGSNEQFF
TRBV27	TRBJ1-5	many	TRBD1	TGTGCCAGCGCGGACAGGGAGAATCAGCCCCAGCATTTT	CASADRENQPQHF
TRBV10-1	TRBJ2-5	.	.	TGCGCCAGCAGTGAGAAGCGGGGGACAGGGAAACAGGAGACCCAGTACTTC	CASSEKRGTGKQETQYF
TRBV18	TRBJ1-6	.	TRBD1	TGTGCCAGCTCACCACGACAGGGTAGTATTTCACCCCTCCACTTT	CASSPRQGSISPLHF
TRBV4-1	TRBJ1-2	few	TRBD1	TGCGCCAGCAGCCCCAGGGGGATTAACTATGGCTACACCTTC	CASSPRGINYGYTF
TRBV5-5	TRBJ2-1	many	.	TGTGCCAGCCGACTGTGGGGGGACTCCTACAATGAGCAGTTCTTC	CASRLWGDSYNEQFF
TRBV15	TRBJ2-7	.	TRBD1	TGTGCCACCAGCACGAGGGACAGGGGGACCTACGAGCAGTACTTC	CATSTRDRGTYEQYF
TRBV5-1	TRBJ2-1	many	TRBD2	TGCGCCAGCAGTCCCGTGTTAGCGGGAGTAAATGAGCAGTTCTTC	CASSPVLAGVNEQFF
TRBV2	TRBJ1-5	many	.	TGTGCCAGCAGTCGGGCCTCAAGAGAACAGCCCCAGCATTTT	CASSRASREQPQHF
TRBV3-1	TRBJ2-5	few	TRBD2	TGTGCCAGCAGCGATCTAGCGGGCCAAAAGACCCAGTACTTC	CASSDLAGQKTQYF
TRBV9	TRBJ2-1	many	TRBD1	TGTGCCAGCAGCGTAGAAGGGACAGGGGGCAGCGTTTACAAAAATGAGCAGTTCTTC	CASSVEGTGGSVYKNEQFF